These T cell receptor beta chains were read from a single sample in a study of T cells in localized non-small cell lung cancer. Libraries were prepared by immunoSEQ multiplex PCR; TCRdb keeps only in-frame clonotypes and omits some of them. Of 35,000 to 40,000 clones listed, around 85% are singletons. This specimen consisted of peripheral blood, obtained before any cancer treatment. These receptors all come from a man aged 40-75 years with stage I lung adenocarcinoma. The CDR3 runs from the conserved cysteine through the conserved F or W. D genes are given only for firm matches. Not all rows give a size; the values are once, few, many and, for expanded clones, a class.

TRBV5-1	-	-	TRBJ2-7	CASTPLQGREQYF	TGCGCCAGCACCCCCCTACAGGGGAGGGAGCAGTACTTC
TRBV4-3	-	-	TRBJ2-2	CASRPPGDGGELFF	TGCGCCAGCAGGCCTCCCGGGGACGGCGGGGAGCTGTTTTTT
TRBV7-8	few	-	TRBJ1-5	CASKDGEGNQPQHF	TGTGCCAGCAAGGACGGGGAGGGCAATCAGCCCCAGCATTTT
TRBV11-2	-	TRBD2	TRBJ2-1	CASSPGASGSDYNEQFF	TGTGCCAGCAGCCCTGGGGCTAGCGGGAGCGACTACAATGAGCAGTTCTTC
TRBV29-1	-	-	TRBJ2-1	CSARTDAYNEQFF	TGCAGCGCCAGGACCGACGCTTACAATGAGCAGTTCTTC
TRBV4-1	-	-	TRBJ2-2	CASSQDAGYTGELFF	TGCGCCAGCAGCCAAGACGCAGGGTACACCGGGGAGCTGTTTTTT
TRBV7-2	-	TRBD2	TRBJ2-7	CASSWAGGTYEQYF	TGTGCCAGCAGCTGGGCGGGAGGAACCTACGAGCAGTACTTC
TRBV19	-	TRBD1	TRBJ1-5	CASKQGLGYSNQPQHF	TGTGCCAGTAAACAGGGGCTAGGTTATAGCAATCAGCCCCAGCATTTT
TRBV6-5	-	-	TRBJ2-7	CASSYGAEGIYEQYF	TGTGCCAGCAGTTACGGCGCCGAGGGGATCTACGAGCAGTACTTC
TRBV7-9	-	-	TRBJ2-7	CASSLFTYEQYF	TGTGCCAGCAGCTTATTCACATACGAGCAGTACTTC
TRBV7-2	-	-	TRBJ2-7	CASSRTISSYEQYF	TGTGCCAGCAGTCGGACAATAAGCTCCTACGAGCAGTACTTC
TRBV28	-	-	TRBJ2-7	CASSPPPLRVRRLGYEQYF	TGTGCCAGCAGCCCCCCCCCGCTCCGGGTTCGGCGGCTAGGGTACGAGCAGTACTTC
TRBV18	-	TRBD2	TRBJ2-1	CASSPRLAGDYNEQFF	TGTGCCAGCTCACCACGGCTAGCGGGAGATTACAATGAGCAGTTCTTC
TRBV5-1	-	-	TRBJ2-1	CASSLGGRANEQFF	TGCGCCAGCAGCTTGGGGGGCAGGGCCAATGAGCAGTTCTTC
TRBV5-1	-	-	TRBJ1-3	CASSDPQSSGNTIYF	TGCGCCAGCAGCGACCCGCAGAGCTCTGGAAACACCATATATTTT
TRBV4-3	-	TRBD2	TRBJ2-1	CASSHGLADNEQFF	TGCGCCAGCAGCCACGGACTAGCGGACAATGAGCAGTTCTTC
TRBV27	few	-	TRBJ2-1	CASSLLRFYNEQFF	TGTGCCAGCAGTTTATTAAGGTTCTACAATGAGCAGTTCTTC
TRBV19	-	TRBD1	TRBJ1-2	CASSRGQGYGYTF	TGTGCCAGTAGCCGGGGACAGGGCTATGGCTACACCTTC
TRBV28	-	TRBD1	TRBJ1-1	CASSLRGQPNTEAFF	TGTGCCAGCAGTTTAAGGGGACAGCCGAACACTGAAGCTTTCTTT
TRBV2	-	TRBD2	TRBJ2-7	CASSAGLAGPYEQYF	TGTGCCAGCAGTGCGGGACTAGCGGGCCCCTACGAGCAGTACTTC
TRBV7-9	once	-	TRBJ2-5	CASSHQGGETQYF	TGTGCCAGCAGCCATCAAGGGGGGGAGACCCAGTACTTC
TRBV2	-	-	TRBJ1-3	CASSSESFSGNTIYF	TGTGCCAGCAGTTCGGAAAGCTTCTCTGGAAACACCATATATTTT
TRBV28	-	-	TRBJ1-1	CASSPMRGGGTEAFF	TGTGCCAGCAGCCCTATGAGAGGGGGTGGGACTGAAGCTTTCTTT
TRBV7-2	-	-	TRBJ2-5	CASSLRVPETQYF	TGTGCCAGCAGCCTTAGGGTTCCAGAGACCCAGTACTTC
TRBV28	few	-	TRBJ1-5	CASSPITISNQPQHF	TGTGCCAGCAGTCCAATCACGATAAGCAATCAGCCCCAGCATTTT
TRBV25-1	-	-	TRBJ1-1	CASSDVGGGAFF	TGTGCCAGCAGTGACGTCGGCGGGGGAGCTTTCTTT
TRBV9	-	-	TRBJ2-3	CASSQRTPPDTQYF	TGTGCCAGCAGCCAACGGACTCCACCAGATACGCAGTATTTT
TRBV4-3	-	-	TRBJ1-2	CASSPQWGTEYGYTF	TGCGCCAGCAGCCCCCAGTGGGGGACGGAGTATGGCTACACCTTC
TRBV27	-	-	TRBJ1-1	CASSLSPGMGAFF	TGTGCCAGCAGTTTAAGCCCCGGGATGGGAGCTTTCTTT
TRBV28	-	-	TRBJ1-2	CASRPAGNYGYTF	TGTGCCAGCAGGCCAGCCGGGAACTATGGCTACACCTTC
TRBV11-3	few	TRBD1	TRBJ2-1	CASSLARQGYNEQFF	TGTGCCAGCAGCTTAGCGAGACAGGGGTACAATGAGCAGTTCTTC
TRBV7-7	-	-	TRBJ2-5	CASSLGPGEETQYF	TGTGCTAGCAGTCTAGGGCCTGGGGAAGAGACCCAGTACTTC
TRBV5-4	-	TRBD2	TRBJ2-5	CASRTSLREETQYF	TGTGCCAGCAGGACTAGCTTAAGGGAAGAGACCCAGTACTTC
TRBV6-1	-	TRBD1	TRBJ2-7	CASSERPGQGFDEQYF	TGTGCCAGCAGCGAAAGACCGGGACAGGGTTTCGACGAGCAGTACTTC
TRBV19	-	-	TRBJ1-2	CASKPGPVNYGYTF	TGTGCCAGTAAGCCGGGACCTGTTAACTATGGCTACACCTTC
TRBV12-5	-	-	TRBJ2-5	CASGLVGKETQYF	TGTGCTAGTGGTTTGGTTGGAAAAGAGACCCAGTACTTC
TRBV7-2	-	-	TRBJ2-1	CASAQAGPSYNEQFF	TGTGCCAGCGCCCAAGCGGGTCCCTCCTACAATGAGCAGTTCTTC
TRBV6-5	-	-	TRBJ2-1	CASSYWRDNEQFF	TGTGCCAGCAGTTACTGGAGGGACAATGAGCAGTTCTTC
TRBV28	-	TRBD2	TRBJ2-1	CASSIFLAGGTNEQFF	TGTGCCAGCAGTATATTTCTAGCGGGAGGAACCAATGAGCAGTTCTTC
TRBV6-5	-	TRBD1	TRBJ2-5	CASSYPGQGIQYF	TGTGCCAGCAGTTACCCGGGACAGGGGATCCAGTACTTC
TRBV4-3	-	-	TRBJ2-7	CASSQDRGMPYEQYF	TGCGCCAGCAGCCAAGATAGGGGGATGCCCTACGAGCAGTACTTC
TRBV19	-	-	TRBJ1-2	CASSIETSNGGYTF	TGTGCCAGTAGTATAGAGACGAGCAACGGGGGCTACACCTTC
TRBV2	few	-	TRBJ2-5	CASTDYEGQYF	TGTGCCAGCACTGACTACGAGGGCCAGTACTTC
TRBV5-1	-	TRBD1	TRBJ2-7	CASSKPTGGSYEQYF	TGCGCCAGCAGCAAGCCGACAGGGGGGTCCTACGAGCAGTACTTC
TRBV15	few	-	TRBJ1-2	CATSRDLLSGVEGYTF	TGTGCCACCAGCAGAGATCTTTTATCGGGGGTTGAAGGCTACACCTTC
TRBV4-2	-	TRBD2	TRBJ2-7	CASSQGVGLADSYEQYF	TGTGCCAGCAGCCAAGGTGTAGGTCTAGCGGACTCCTACGAGCAGTACTTC